These 3 T cell receptor beta chains came from one sample sequenced in a study of immune evolution from preneoplasia to lung adenocarcinoma. TCRdb's table, derived via immunoSEQ multiplex PCR, lists solely in-frame clones and lacks some. The table lists fewer than 900 clones, less than 85% of them singletons. The sequencing sample was made of FFPE atypical adenomatous hyperplasia tissue from the lung. The sample's subset: atypical adenomatous hyperplasia (AAH), lung preneoplasia. The receptors come from an older person with lung adenocarcinoma.

The chain has TRBV6-1 and TRBJ2-7; weak D call: TRBD2 (7 bases). V dropped 3 bases and J dropped 0 bases, with 12 bases sitting between them. The CDR3 spans 15 residues. CDR1 and CDR2 (germline): MNHNS, SASEGT. CDR3 sequence: CASSEGGGGSYEQYF. The DNA of the CDR3 is TGTGCCAGCAGTGAGGGGGGGGGCGGCTCCTACGAGCAGTACTTC.

The chain combines TRBV29-1 with TRBJ2-3, with a tentative D call TRBD2 (5 bases). CDR1 and CDR2 from the germline V gene are SQVTM and ANQGSEA. Trimming removed 0 bases at V and 0 bases at J, with 10 bases between. The CDR3 covers 15 residues. The DNA for the CDR3 is TGCAGCGTTGAAGATACAGAGGGAAGCACAGATACGCAGTATTTT. As protein: CSVEDTEGSTDTQYF.

This chain links TRBV2 with TRBJ2-7; D is uncertain. The CDR3 loop spans 12 amino acids. V lost 7 bases, J lost 2 bases, and 9 bases lay in between. Germline lookup yields CDR1 SNHLY and CDR2 FYNNEI. The CDR3 loop reads CASITPTYEQYF. The CDR3 DNA sequence: TGTGCCAGCATTACCCCAACCTACGAGCAGTACTTC.